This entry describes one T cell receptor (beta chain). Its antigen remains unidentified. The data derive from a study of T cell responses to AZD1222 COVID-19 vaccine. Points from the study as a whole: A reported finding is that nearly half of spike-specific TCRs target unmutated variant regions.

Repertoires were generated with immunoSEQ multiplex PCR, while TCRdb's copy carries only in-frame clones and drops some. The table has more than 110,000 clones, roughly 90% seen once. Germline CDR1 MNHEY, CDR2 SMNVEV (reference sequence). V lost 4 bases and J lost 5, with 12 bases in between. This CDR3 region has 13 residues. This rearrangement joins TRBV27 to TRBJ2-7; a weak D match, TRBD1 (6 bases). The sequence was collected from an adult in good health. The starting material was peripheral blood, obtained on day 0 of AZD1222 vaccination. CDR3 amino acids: CASSSTGKDEQYF. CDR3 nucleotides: TGTGCCAGCAGTTCCACAGGGAAGGACGAGCAGTACTTC.